What follows are 22 T cell receptor beta chains derived from one specimen sequenced in a study of CD8 T cells in Susac syndrome. RNA totalling about 0.45 to 1 ug underwent reverse transcription with random hexamers. TCRdb independently ran MiXCR on the immunoSEQ multiplex PCR reads; one entry per CDR3 protein. This sample carries 150,000 to 180,000 distinct CDR3 sequences, less than 97% of them seen once, and the ten largest clones take 0.14% to 0.15%. Sequencing used CD8+ T cells from PBMCs. All receptors come from a human donor with multiple sclerosis.

This chain connects TRBV7-9 to TRBJ2-1; D unresolved. The CDR3 loop spans 16 amino acids. V dropped 5 bases and J dropped 0 bases, with 14 bases sitting between them. CDR1 and CDR2 (germline): SEHNR, FQNEAQ (reference sequence). CDR3 in amino acids: CASSNAPASSYNEQFF. The CDR3 DNA sequence: TGTGCCAGCAGCAATGCTCCAGCCAGCTCCTACAATGAGCAGTTCTTC. Together with reference TRBV7-9 and TRBJ2-1, the CDR3 gives the full variable domain: DTGVSQNPRHKITKRGQNVTFRCDPISEHNRLYWYRQTLGQGPEFLTYFQNEAQLEKSRLLSDRFSAERPKGSFSTLEIQRTEQGDSAMYLCASSNAPASSYNEQFFGPGTRLTVL.

This chain connects TRBV20-1 to TRBJ2-7; the match to TRBD1 covers 7 bases. Losses at the gene ends were 0 bases for V and 2 bases for J; bases not matched to a gene: 4. The CDR3 spans 14 residues. Germline CDR1 and CDR2: DFQATT and SNEGSKA (reference sequence). The CDR3 protein is CSARDRDSPYEQYV. The CDR3 region has the DNA TGCAGTGCTAGAGATAGGGACAGCCCCTACGAGCAGTACGTC.

This clonotype is a singleton in its sample. The V gene is TRBV9, the J gene TRBJ1-6, with 10 nucleotides matching TRBD1. The CDR3 runs to 14 residues. Germline V gene data show CDR1 as SGDLS and CDR2 as YYNGEE. V shed 3 bases and J 14 bases; nucleotides not matched to a gene: 8. The CDR3 DNA reads as TGTGCCAGCAGCGAAGGGACAGGGGATCGCGCCCTCCACTTT. This codes for CASSEGTGDRALHF.

V usage is TRBV29-1 and J usage is TRBJ2-2; D remains ambiguous. Germline V lookup: CDR1 SQVTM, CDR2 ANQGSEA. The CDR3 runs to 12 residues. V shed 4 bases and J shed 1 base, with 4 bases lying between them. The CDR3 region is CSVVRNTGELFF. As DNA, the CDR3 is TGCAGCGTTGTCCGGAACACCGGGGAGCTGTTTTTT.

The J gene is TRBJ1-6, the V gene TRBV25-1, with a weak D call TRBD1 (6 bases). Germline CDR1 reads MGHDK; CDR2 reads SYGVNS. V was pared by 3 bases and J by 8 bases, with 11 bases between. The CDR3 is 14 amino acids. DNA of the CDR3: TGTGCCAGCAGTGATGGGGGGGGCGATTCACCCCTCCACTTT. It yields the protein CASSDGGGDSPLHF.

The gene calls are TRBV7-9 and TRBJ1-2; no clear D gene. CDR1 is SEHNR and CDR2 is FQNEAQ in the germline V gene (reference sequence). V was trimmed by 5 bases and J by 2 bases, leaving 6 bases between them. There are 12 residues in the CDR3. CDR3 coding DNA: TGTGCCAGCAGCCACCTCAACTATGGCTACACCTTC. Translation gives CASSHLNYGYTF.

The chain links TRBV27 to TRBJ1-6; D is uncertain. The CDR3 covers 18 residues. Trimming removed 8 bases from V and 0 bases from J, with 20 bases in between. CDR1 is MNHEY, CDR2 SMNVEV, per germline (reference sequence). CDR3 bases: TGTGCCAGCCGCCCGCGGCGGGCAGAAAGCTCCTATAATTCACCCCTCCACTTT. This gives the protein CASRPRRAESSYNSPLHF.

The count of this clonotype is one. This chain links TRBV14 with TRBJ2-7; either TRBD1 or TRBD2 may supply D (5 bases each). Germline assignment: CDR1 SGHDN and CDR2 FVKESK. Deletions cut 0 bases from V and 3 bases from J, with 9 bases between. The CDR3 totals 14 residues. CDR3 in amino acids: CASSQDGAFYEQYF. As DNA, the CDR3 is TGTGCCAGCAGCCAAGACGGGGCCTTCTACGAGCAGTACTTC.

This chain connects TRBV3-1 to TRBJ1-5; D uncertain. This CDR3 comprises 14 residues. Trimming took off 0 bases at V and 5 bases at J, with 8 bases between the two ends. Germline V lookup: CDR1 LGHDT, CDR2 YNNKEL (reference sequence). The CDR3: CASSQDYDYQPQHF. CDR3 DNA: TGTGCCAGCAGCCAAGATTACGACTATCAGCCCCAGCATTTT.

The CDR3 is CASSSMFFNEQFF. The CDR3 coding sequence is TGTGCCAGCAGCTCCATGTTCTTCAATGAGCAGTTCTTC. The V gene is TRBV7-9, the J gene TRBJ2-1; D remains ambiguous. V was trimmed by 4 bases and J by 6 bases, leaving 10 bases between them. CDR1 SEHNR and CDR2 FQNEAQ come from the germline V gene (reference sequence). The CDR3 totals 13 residues.

This clonotype was recorded only once. The chain couples TRBV3-1 to TRBJ2-2; D call uncertain. Germline values: CDR1 LGHDT, CDR2 YNNKEL (reference sequence). Between the trimmed V and J ends, which lost 1 base and 10 bases, there was a span of 13 bases. This CDR3 spans 14 amino acids. The DNA for the CDR3 is TGTGCCAGCAGCCAAGTAGTGACACCCGAGGAGCTGTTTTTT. It specifies CASSQVVTPEELFF.

V usage is TRBV20-1 and J usage is TRBJ1-2; D remains ambiguous. V was cut by 2 bases and J by 8 bases, with 15 bases left in between. CDR3 length: 13 residues. Germline CDR1 DFQATT, CDR2 SNEGSKA (reference sequence). CDR3 bases: TGCAGTGCTAGAAACTCGGACCGAAAAGGCTACACCTTC. Its translation: CSARNSDRKGYTF.

The gene calls are TRBV3-1 and TRBJ2-3; D gene uncertain. Germline assignment: CDR1 LGHDT and CDR2 YNNKEL (reference sequence). The germline V and J ends were trimmed by 0 bases and 2 bases, with 6 bases remaining between them. The CDR3 is 14 amino acids. The CDR3 nucleotides are TGTGCCAGCAGCCAAGACTCTCTCACAGATACGCAGTATTTT. Its translation is CASSQDSLTDTQYF.

V gene TRBV19 combines with J gene TRBJ1-1; D unclear. CDR3 length equals 10 residues. CDR1 is LNHDA, CDR2 SQIVND, per germline (reference sequence). Trimming cost V 7 bases and J 11 bases, with 11 bases left between them. In nucleotides, the CDR3 is TGTGCCAGTAAGCGGGATATCGCTTTCTTT. Amino acid sequence: CASKRDIAFF.

The chain couples TRBV27 to TRBJ1-1, with D hard to call. The CDR3 spans 15 residues. V was shortened by 3 bases and J by 7 bases, with 18 bases between the two germline ends. Germline CDR1 and CDR2: MNHEY and SMNVEV (reference sequence). CDR3 coding DNA: TGTGCCAGCAGTTTTATCCCCATTCCCCAGAGTGAAGCTTTCTTT. Protein: CASSFIPIPQSEAFF.

This chain connects TRBV30 to TRBJ1-1; D gene unclear. CDR3 size: 15 residues. The germline V and J ends were trimmed by 0 bases and 0 bases, with 11 bases remaining between them. Germline V CDR1 and CDR2: GTSNPN, SVGIG (reference sequence). The CDR3 spells CAWSVRVGVNTEAFF. CDR3 bases: TGTGCCTGGAGTGTACGGGTGGGCGTGAACACTGAAGCTTTCTTT.

The V and J genes are TRBV27 and TRBJ2-1; TRBD1 aligns across 7 bases. The length of the CDR3 is 15 residues. Germline CDR1 is MNHEY and CDR2 is SMNVEV (reference sequence). J gave up 5 bases and V 0 bases, and 4 bases lay outside the gene matches. The CDR3, as DNA: TGTGCCAGCAGTTTATCCCTCACAGGGGACAATGAGCAGTTCTTC. Protein: CASSLSLTGDNEQFF.

The rearrangement links TRBV20-1 to TRBJ2-1, with a tentative D call TRBD2 (6 bases). The length of the CDR3 is 15 residues. Germline CDR1 reads DFQATT; CDR2 reads SNEGSKA (reference sequence). The ends were cut back, 1 base at V and 8 bases at J, with 18 bases in the middle. CDR3: CSARARDFRLDEQFF. In DNA form, the CDR3 reads TGCAGTGCTAGAGCCCGGGACTTCCGGTTGGATGAGCAGTTCTTC.

This chain connects TRBV27 to TRBJ2-7, with a weak D call TRBD1 (5 bases). The V end was cut by 5 bases, the J end by 0 bases, with 11 bases between. From germline, CDR1 is MNHEY and CDR2 SMNVEV (reference sequence). CDR3 length: 14 amino acids. The CDR3 region is CASSPGISSYEQYV. The CDR3 coding sequence is TGTGCCAGCAGTCCAGGGATTTCCTCCTACGAGCAGTACGTC.

The V gene is TRBV2, the J gene TRBJ2-7; 7 bases are shared with TRBD1. Germline lookup yields CDR1 SNHLY and CDR2 FYNNEI. CDR3 length: 12 amino acids. J was trimmed by 1 base and V by 10 bases; bases with no gene match: 4. The CDR3 bases are TGTGCCATTCGGGACAGATCCTACGAGCAGTACTTC. Protein sequence: CAIRDRSYEQYF.

The CDR3 spells CASSQLTSGSYNEQFF. CDR3 in DNA: TGCGCCAGCAGCCAACTTACTAGCGGCTCCTACAATGAGCAGTTCTTC. The chain employs TRBV4-1 and TRBJ2-1; 8 positions match TRBD2. The CDR3 is 16 amino acids. V lost 2 bases and J lost 0; bases outside the gene matches: 3. The germline gives CDR1 MGHRA, CDR2 YSYEKL.

V is TRBV6-1 and J is TRBJ1-5; D is unresolved. V shed 7 bases and J shed 0 bases, with 10 bases lying between them. This CDR3 is 14 amino acids long. Germline CDR1 MNHNS, CDR2 SASEGT. The DNA of the CDR3 is TGTGCCAGCAAGTTAGCTTATAGCAATCAGCCCCAGCATTTT. Encoded protein: CASKLAYSNQPQHF.